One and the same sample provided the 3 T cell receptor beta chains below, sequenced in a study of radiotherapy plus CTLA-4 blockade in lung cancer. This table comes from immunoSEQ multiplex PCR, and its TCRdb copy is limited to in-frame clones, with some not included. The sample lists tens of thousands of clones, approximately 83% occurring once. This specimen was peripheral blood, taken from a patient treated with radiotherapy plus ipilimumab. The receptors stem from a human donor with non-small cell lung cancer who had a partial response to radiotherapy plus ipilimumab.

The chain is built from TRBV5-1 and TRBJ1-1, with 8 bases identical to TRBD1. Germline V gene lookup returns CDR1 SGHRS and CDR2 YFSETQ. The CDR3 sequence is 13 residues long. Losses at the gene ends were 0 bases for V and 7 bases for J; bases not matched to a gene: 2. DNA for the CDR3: TGCGCCAGCAGCTTGGTCGACAGGGGTGAAGCTTTCTTT. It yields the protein CASSLVDRGEAFF.

CDR3 nucleotide sequence: TGCAGCGGAGGAGCGAACCTAGGGGCAGATACGCAGTATTTT. This translates into CSGGANLGADTQYF. J is TRBJ2-3 and V is TRBV29-1, with D perhaps matching TRBD1 (5 bases). The CDR3 contains 14 residues. The germline V gene encodes CDR1 SQVTM and CDR2 ANQGSEA. The V end was cut by 7 bases, the J end by 4 bases, with 18 bases between.

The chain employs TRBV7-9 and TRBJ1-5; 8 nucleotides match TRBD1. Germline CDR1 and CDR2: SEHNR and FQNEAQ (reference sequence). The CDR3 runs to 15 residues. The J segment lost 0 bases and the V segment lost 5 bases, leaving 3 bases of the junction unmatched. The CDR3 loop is CASSTGQGSNQPQHF. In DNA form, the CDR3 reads TGTGCCAGCAGCACCGGACAGGGTAGCAATCAGCCCCAGCATTTT.